These 8 T cell receptor beta chains share one sample of origin, sequenced in a study of CD8 T cells in cerebrospinal fluid in Alzheimer's disease. TCRdb reprocessed the 10x single-cell sequencing reads; each CDR3 protein has one entry and no DNA is given. In all, the sample yields 1,400 to 1,500 distinct CDR3 sequences. The specimen sequenced was cerebrospinal fluid. The source of these receptors is a human donor with mild cognitive impairment.

This clonotype is labeled medium-sized based on frequency. This chain joins TRBV6-5 and TRBJ2-7; TCRdb indicates TRBD2, and absent DNA this call remains unverified. The CDR3 length is 15 residues. The germline gives CDR1 MNHEY, CDR2 SVGAGI. CDR3 sequence: CASSIAGGAFYEQYF.

The V and J genes are TRBV20-1 and TRBJ2-7; TCRdb returns TRBD2, unconfirmable since there is no DNA. Per germline, CDR1 DFQATT and CDR2 SNEGSKA (reference sequence). This CDR3 is built from 14 residues. CDR3 in amino acids: CSASLARRPYEQYF.

CDR3: CASREREGRAEQFF. The genes are TRBV2 and TRBJ2-1; the D call of TRBD2 rests on TCRdb alone, since no DNA is present to check it. CDR1 SNHLY and CDR2 FYNNEI come from the germline V gene. This CDR3 comprises 14 residues. The whole variable domain, remainder taken from reference TRBV2 and TRBJ2-1, is EPEVTQTPSHQVTQMGQEVILRCVPISNHLYFYWYRQILGQKVEFLVSFYNNEISEKSEIFDDQFSVERPDGSNFTLKIRSTKLEDSAMYFCASREREGRAEQFFGPGTRLTVL.

This clonotype is identified as medium-sized from frequency. J is TRBJ1-5 and V is TRBV7-8; TCRdb designates TRBD1, a call that cannot be tested without DNA. The CDR3 contains 13 residues. CDR1 is SGHVS and CDR2 is FQNEAQ in the germline V gene. CDR3 loop: CASSSGGFRPQHF.

V is TRBV12-3 or TRBV12-4 and J is TRBJ2-5; TCRdb designates TRBD1, a call that cannot be tested without DNA. This CDR3 region has 16 residues. The CDR3 reads CASSLYVGGTQETQYF.

This chain connects TRBV29-1 to TRBJ2-4; TCRdb reports TRBD1, a call that lacks DNA to check it against. Germline-derived CDR1 and CDR2 are SQVTM and ANQGSEA. The CDR3 loop spans 16 amino acids. The CDR3 loop reads CSVLPGSLGAKNIQYF.

V is TRBV30 and J is TRBJ1-1. This CDR3 contains 13 residues. Germline V gene lookup returns CDR1 GTSNPN and CDR2 SVGIG (reference sequence). CDR3: CAWTEQPATEAFF.

Considering frequency, this clonotype is medium-sized. The chain joins TRBV20-1 to TRBJ1-1. The germline V gene has CDR1 DFQATT and CDR2 SNEGSKA (reference sequence). The CDR3 runs 12 residues. This CDR3 reads CSAERMNTEAFF.